Below are 27 T cell receptor beta chains sequenced from a single sample in a study of cytomegalovirus exposure and HLA in healthy donors. It was with 60 Vbeta and 13 Jbeta primers that the PCR ran. Profiling relied on immunoSEQ multiplex PCR, and the TCRdb table lists in-frame clones only, not all of them. The table includes 55,000 to 80,000 clones, about 85% detected once. The sample was PBMCs. These receptors originate from a female donor in good health and CMV-seronegative.

This sequence joins TRBV29-1 and TRBJ1-1; TRBD1 aligns across 11 bases. The CDR3 is 14 amino acids. CDR1 and CDR2 from the germline V gene are SQVTM and ANQGSEA. J was trimmed by 4 bases and V by 5 bases; bases with no gene match: 6. CDR3 in amino acids: CSVSFGTGGTEAFF. The CDR3 DNA reads TGCAGCGTTTCATTCGGGACAGGGGGCACTGAAGCTTTCTTT. The full variable domain, its missing parts supplied by reference TRBV29-1 and TRBJ1-1, is SAVISQKPSRDICQRGTSLTIQCQVDSQVTMMFWYRQQPGQSLTLIATANQGSEATYESGFVIDKFPISRPNLTFSTLTVSNMSPEDSSIYLCSVSFGTGGTEAFFGQGTRLTVV.

The chain has TRBV15 and TRBJ2-7, with 7 bases identical to TRBD2. CDR1 and CDR2 (germline): LNHNV, YYDKDF (reference sequence). The CDR3 is 16 residues long. The junction had 10 bases not matched to a gene; V was cut back by 0 bases and J by 5 bases. In DNA form, the CDR3 reads TGTGCCACCAGCAGAGATCCCGGCGGGAGACTGAACGAGCAGTACTTC. This codes for CATSRDPGGRLNEQYF. Based on the CDR3 plus reference TRBV15 and TRBJ2-7, the full variable domain is DAMVIQNPRYQVTQFGKPVTLSCSQTLNHNVMYWYQQKSSQAPKLLFHYYDKDFNNEADTPDNFQSRRPNTSFCFLDIRSPGLGDTAMYLCATSRDPGGRLNEQYFGPGTRLTVT.

The chain carries TRBV6-5 and TRBJ2-3, with 11 positions matching TRBD2. Germline values: CDR1 MNHEY, CDR2 SVGAGI. J gave up 5 bases and V 6 bases, and 7 bases lay outside the gene matches. The CDR3 length is 15 residues. CDR3 protein: CASRIGTSGGDTQYF. CDR3 coding DNA: TGTGCCAGCAGGATCGGGACTAGCGGTGGAGATACGCAGTATTTT.

This clone occurred a few times. V gene TRBV27 combines with J gene TRBJ2-2; TRBD1 agrees at 9 bases. The CDR3 extends over 17 amino acids. Germline trimming cut 4 bases from V and 4 bases from J; bases unmatched to any gene: 10. Germline assignment: CDR1 MNHEY and CDR2 SMNVEV (reference sequence). CDR3 sequence (DNA): TGTGCCAGCAGTTCGCCCACCGGACAGGGGAGCACCGGGGAGCTGTTTTTT. Translation: CASSSPTGQGSTGELFF.

This sequence joins TRBV6-5 and TRBJ1-1; 7 bases map to TRBD1. CDR1 and CDR2 from the germline V gene are MNHEY and SVGAGI. Trimming removed 5 bases from V and 5 bases from J; junction bases left unmatched: 8. The CDR3 has 14 residues. CDR3 nucleotides: TGTGCCAGCAGTCTAGACAGGGCGGCTACTGAAGCTTTCTTT. Translating gives CASSLDRAATEAFF.

The J gene is TRBJ2-3, the V gene TRBV7-2, with 10 bases identical to TRBD1. The CDR3 sequence is 16 residues long. V lost 6 bases, J lost 2 bases, and 8 bases stayed unmatched. Germline V lookup: CDR1 SGHTA, CDR2 FQGNSA. The CDR3 sequence: CASRAGTGVFTDTQYF. The CDR3, as DNA: TGTGCCAGCAGGGCCGGGACAGGGGTTTTCACAGATACGCAGTATTTT. Combining the CDR3 with reference TRBV7-2 and TRBJ2-3 gives the whole variable domain GAGVSQSPSNKVTEKGKDVELRCDPISGHTALYWYRQSLGQGLEFLIYFQGNSAPDKSGLPSDRFSAERTGGSVSTLTIQRTQQEDSAVYLCASRAGTGVFTDTQYFGPGTRLTVL.

This clone occurred once. The V call is TRBV7-6, the J call TRBJ2-3, with D possibly TRBD2 on 5 matching bases. Germline CDR1 is SGHVS and CDR2 is FNYEAQ. The CDR3 loop spans 14 amino acids. Trimming stripped 1 base from V and 4 bases from J, with 9 bases between. The CDR3: CASSLGGGADTQYF. The DNA for the CDR3 is TGTGCCAGCAGCTTAGGCGGAGGTGCAGATACGCAGTATTTT.

The chain uses TRBV13 and TRBJ1-6; no clear D gene. The germline gives CDR1 PRHDT, CDR2 FYEKMQ (reference sequence). The V end lost 6 bases, the J end lost 8 bases, and 20 bases lay between the germline ends. This CDR3 contains 16 residues. This CDR3 reads CASRSFGEGRDSPLHF. As DNA, the CDR3 is TGTGCCAGCAGGTCCTTCGGGGAAGGAAGGGATTCACCCCTCCACTTT.

This chain links TRBV6-1 with TRBJ2-7, with D tentatively TRBD2 (7 bases). The germline CDR1 and CDR2 sequences are MNHNS and SASEGT. This CDR3 is 14 amino acids long. Between the trimmed V and J ends, which lost 7 bases and 3 bases, there was a span of 16 bases. The DNA of the CDR3 is TGTGCCAGCACCAAGGGGGGGGGTTACTACGAGCAGTACTTC. Translating it yields CASTKGGGYYEQYF.

V is TRBV19 and J is TRBJ1-1; a weak D match, TRBD1 (5 bases). The germline V gene encodes CDR1 LNHDA and CDR2 SQIVND (reference sequence). This CDR3 comprises 15 residues. Trimming pared 3 bases from V and 4 bases from J, leaving 15 bases between. CDR3 sequence (DNA): TGTGCCAGTAGTATCCTAGTTCTCGGGGGCACTGAAGCTTTCTTT. It specifies CASSILVLGGTEAFF.

V usage is TRBV9 and J usage is TRBJ2-5; no clear D. With 4 bases removed from V and 3 bases from J, the gap between germline ends came to 16 bases. The CDR3 length is 15 residues. Germline CDR1 SGDLS, CDR2 YYNGEE. The CDR3, as DNA: TGTGCCAGCAGCCCCTTTTCTTTGGCGGAAGAGACCCAGTACTTC. Encoded protein: CASSPFSLAEETQYF.

The rearrangement uses TRBV29-1 and TRBJ2-5; 11 bases are a match to TRBD2. The germline gives CDR1 SQVTM, CDR2 ANQGSEA. With V trimmed by 6 bases and J by 2 bases, 5 bases remained unmatched. There are 14 residues in the CDR3. The CDR3 is CSVSTSGVQETQYF. CDR3 nucleotide sequence: TGCAGCGTGTCGACTAGCGGGGTTCAAGAGACCCAGTACTTC. The variable domain in full, completed from reference TRBV29-1 and TRBJ2-5, reads SAVISQKPSRDICQRGTSLTIQCQVDSQVTMMFWYRQQPGQSLTLIATANQGSEATYESGFVIDKFPISRPNLTFSTLTVSNMSPEDSSIYLCSVSTSGVQETQYFGPGTRLLVL.

The rearrangement joins TRBV28 to TRBJ2-1; TRBD2 matches 10 bases. CDR1 is MDHEN, CDR2 SYDVKM, per germline. This CDR3 is built from 14 residues. The J segment lost 4 bases and the V segment lost 10 bases, leaving 7 bases of the junction unmatched. CDR3: CATLSGRGYNEQFF. The CDR3 coding sequence is TGTGCCACCTTAAGCGGGAGGGGATACAATGAGCAGTTCTTC.

This clone has just one count. The chain combines TRBV11-2 with TRBJ2-5; tentatively, D is TRBD2 (5 bases). The J call is in doubt because the DNA end fits TRBJ2-7 better. The CDR3 is 13 residues long. Germline assignment: CDR1 SGHAT and CDR2 FQNNGV. DNA of the CDR3: TGTGCCACTTCGGCAGGACTTTCCTACGAGCAGTACTTC. Encoded protein: CATSAGLSYEQYF.

V is TRBV9 and J is TRBJ2-5, with 7 bases matching TRBD1. Germline CDR1 is SGDLS and CDR2 is YYNGEE. This CDR3 is 14 amino acids long. J was trimmed by 2 bases and V by 4 bases; bases with no gene match: 5. The CDR3 DNA sequence: TGTGCCAGCAGCTCACAGGGGTTACAAGAGACCCAGTACTTC. It yields the protein CASSSQGLQETQYF.

This chain's CDR3 is CASTDSLNTEAFF. The CDR3 DNA reads TGTGCCAGCACGGACAGCCTGAACACTGAAGCTTTCTTT. The chain is built from TRBV28 and TRBJ1-1; tentatively, D is TRBD1 (6 bases). Trimming left V 7 bases short and J 0 bases short, with 9 bases between. This CDR3 spans 13 amino acids. CDR1 and CDR2 (germline): MDHEN, SYDVKM.

The chain employs TRBV10-3 and TRBJ2-2; no clear D. CDR3 length: 13 amino acids. Germline V gene lookup returns CDR1 ENHRY and CDR2 SYGVKD. Trimming removed 1 base from V and 8 bases from J, with 8 bases in between. The CDR3 nucleotides are TGTGCCATCAGTGAGTTTTCACTAGGGGAGCTGTTTTTT. The encoded protein is CAISEFSLGELFF.

The chain is built from TRBV7-8 and TRBJ2-4; the D gene is possibly TRBD2 (5 bases). CDR3 length: 13 residues. Trimming took off 6 bases at V and 2 bases at J, with 8 bases between the two ends. Germline V gene lookup returns CDR1 SGHVS and CDR2 FQNEAQ. The CDR3 DNA is TGTGCCAGCAGTCCCGGGACCAAAAACATTCAGTACTTC. Translating it yields CASSPGTKNIQYF.

This clone was observed a few times. The V gene is TRBV11-3, the J gene TRBJ2-1; 8 bases fit TRBD2. The CDR3 sequence is 16 residues long. The germline V gene has CDR1 SGHNT and CDR2 YENEEA. The ends lost 5 bases at V and 8 bases at J; junction bases unmatched: 14. The DNA of the CDR3 is TGTGCCAGCAGCCCCCGGAGCGGGACTAGTCACCATGAGCAGTTCTTC. This encodes CASSPRSGTSHHEQFF.

This clone was observed a few times. The J gene is TRBJ2-7, the V gene TRBV7-2; a weak D match, TRBD1 (5 bases). Germline CDR1 SGHTA, CDR2 FQGNSA. The V end was cut by 2 bases, the J end by 2 bases, with 10 bases between. This CDR3 has 14 amino acids. The DNA for the CDR3 is TGTGCCAGCAGCTTAATGAGACAGACCTACGAGCAGTACTTC. Translation: CASSLMRQTYEQYF.

In its sample, this clone was seen once. The genes are TRBV5-1 and TRBJ2-1; D possibly corresponds to TRBD2 (6 bases). Trimming cost V 0 bases and J 0 bases, with 13 bases left between them. The CDR3 extends over 17 amino acids. Germline lookup yields CDR1 SGHRS and CDR2 YFSETQ. DNA for the CDR3: TGCGCCAGCAGCTTGGGGGAGCGGGCCCGCTCCTACAATGAGCAGTTCTTC. As protein: CASSLGERARSYNEQFF.

This clone is a singleton in its sample. The chain uses TRBV28 and TRBJ2-3, with D possibly being TRBD2 (6 bases). The V gene's germline CDR1 is MDHEN and CDR2 SYDVKM. The germline V and J ends were trimmed by 8 bases and 4 bases, with 19 bases remaining between them. This CDR3 is built from 15 residues. The DNA of the CDR3 is TGTGCCAGCGCCGGGGCGACTAGGAGCGCAGATACGCAGTATTTT. As protein: CASAGATRSADTQYF. The entire variable domain, with the rest obtained from reference TRBV28 and TRBJ2-3, is as follows: DVKVTQSSRYLVKRTGEKVFLECVQDMDHENMFWYRQDPGLGLRLIYFSYDVKMKEKGDIPEGYSVSREKKERFSLILESASTNQTSMYLCASAGATRSADTQYFGPGTRLTVL.

This chain links TRBV5-4 with TRBJ2-7; perhaps TRBD1 as D (5 bases). Germline CDR1 and CDR2: SGHNT and YYREEE (reference sequence). This CDR3 has 16 amino acids. The V gene lost 3 bases and the J gene lost 0 bases, with 16 bases spanning the gap. DNA for the CDR3: TGTGCCAGCAGCTCTGACCGACAGAGAAGCTCCTACGAGCAGTACTTC. Translated, it gives CASSSDRQRSSYEQYF.

The chain carries TRBV4-3 and TRBJ1-2, with unresolved D. V was cut by 0 bases and J by 4 bases, with 6 bases left in between. The CDR3 has 13 residues. Germline V CDR1 and CDR2: LGHNA, YSLEER. The CDR3 loop reads CASSQDGLYGYTF. The CDR3 region has the DNA TGCGCCAGCAGCCAAGATGGGCTCTATGGCTACACCTTC.

This clone has more than one count but fewer than ten. This rearrangement joins TRBV6-5 to TRBJ2-7, with no clear D. Germline lookup yields CDR1 MNHEY and CDR2 SVGAGI. There are 12 residues in the CDR3. The V gene lost 6 bases and the J gene lost 4 bases, with 10 bases spanning the gap. The CDR3 DNA is TGTGCCAGCAGAAACAACCCATACGAGCAGTACTTC. Residues: CASRNNPYEQYF.

V usage is TRBV7-2 and J usage is TRBJ2-7; TRBD1 aligns across 7 bases. V trimming: 5 bases; J trimming: 5 bases; junction bases outside the gene matches: 12. Per the germline V gene, CDR1 is SGHTA and CDR2 is FQGNSA. The CDR3 covers 15 residues. The CDR3 loop reads CASSTTAAGGDEQYF. DNA of the CDR3: TGTGCCAGCAGCACCACGGCGGCAGGGGGTGACGAGCAGTACTTC.

This clone showed up just a few times. This chain links TRBV30 with TRBJ2-7; a weak D match, TRBD1 (6 bases). V shed 0 bases and J shed 2 bases, with 11 bases lying between them. Germline loops: CDR1 GTSNPN, CDR2 SVGIG (reference sequence). This CDR3 comprises 14 residues. CDR3 in DNA: TGTGCCTGGAGTGTAGCCAGGGGAGCCTACGAGCAGTACTTC. Protein product: CAWSVARGAYEQYF.